This TCR beta chain comes out of a study of response to subunit inactivated influenza vaccine. Study-level results: Each seasonal flu vaccination may recruit only limited new T cells, authors suggested.

MiXCR was run by TCRdb on the RT-PCR reads, yielding one entry per CDR3 protein. The sample lists about 610,000 distinct CDR3 sequences; 12% to 15% were seen once. Germline CDR1 LGHNA, CDR2 YSLEER. The CDR3 loop spans 15 amino acids. After removal of 6 bases from V and 8 bases from J, the junction contained 13 bases not matched to a gene. This clonotype has at least ten counts. Its antigen is currently unknown. This receptor was identified in a man between 50 and 59 years old who received an inactivated influenza vaccine. The chain is built from TRBV4-3 and TRBJ2-1; 7 bases map to TRBD2. Here the sequenced sample was PBMCs from blood, taken 11 to 12 days after vaccination. The CDR3 sequence: CASSYDGSGIDEQFF. DNA for the CDR3: TGCGCCAGCAGTTACGACGGGAGCGGGATAGATGAGCAGTTCTTC.